This TCR beta chain appears in the sequencing data of a study of shared clonotypes between healthy human individuals. Study context: Used for every donor were three CD4 naive, three CD4 memory, two CD8 naive and one CD8 memory plate.

In the original workflow: Filtering of immunoSEQ junctional sequences could not match full-length read filtering. Here immunoSEQ multiplex PCR was the method, and the copy in TCRdb shows in-frame clones only, minus some. V and J calls and clone size are given by that table; D and trimming were obtained from the DNA. Of some 2,000,000 clones in the sample, 95% are singletons; the top ten hold 0.1% to 0.15%. The germline V and J ends were trimmed by 4 bases and 6 bases, with 13 bases remaining between them. The V gene's germline CDR1 is GTSNPN and CDR2 SVGIG (reference sequence). CDR3 length: 12 amino acids.

The receptor was derived from a man aged 18 to 35 in good health. The chain is built from TRBV30 and TRBJ2-7; D tentatively reads TRBD1 or TRBD2 (5 bases each). Sequencing was carried out using naive CD4+ T cells sorted from blood. The subset was: CD45RA+ positively selected. In nucleotides, the CDR3 is TGTGCCTGGACCGGGACCCGGGGCGAGCAGTACTTC. Protein product: CAWTGTRGEQYF.